This TCR beta chain was retrieved from a study of T cell repertoires in cytomegalovirus infection. At the level of the study: The public TCR beta signatures pointed to both CMV infection and matching HLA type.

In TCRdb, the reads were re-called with MiXCR into one record per CDR3 protein. The sample shows just under 550,000 distinct CDR3 sequences, about 30% of them seen only once. Study-wide points: HLA-C-restricted CMV clonotypes gave the most frequent clonotype in two of eight donors.

In the case of this clonotype: What it recognizes is unknown.

The CDR3 length is 13 residues. Germline CDR1 and CDR2: ENHRY and SYGVKD. V was pared by 6 bases and J by 6 bases, with 15 bases between. The source of this sequence is a human donor in good health (CMV status not recorded). Some clones in this sample may be carry-over from other donors' samples. The chain recombines TRBV10-3 with TRBJ2-7; D might be TRBD1 (6 bases). The sample was PBMCs. The CDR3: CAIRSGEGGEQYF. The CDR3 coding sequence is TGTGCCATCAGGAGTGGGGAAGGGGGCGAGCAGTACTTC.